Listed below are T cell receptor beta chains from one sample, sequenced in a study of T-cell reconstitution after alpha-beta-depleted transplantation in children. TCRdb re-called the PCR reads through MiXCR, storing one row per CDR3 protein. This sample has 700,000 to 850,000 distinct CDR3 sequences, with 15% to 20% found just once. The sequencing here drew on PBMCs, mostly from graft donor cells, taken 360 days after TCRalphabeta/CD19-depleted stem cell transplant. Every receptor here comes from a male patient aged 10 to 17 who had a stem cell transplant for acute lymphoblastic leukemia, so the T cells may come from the graft donor. Each CDR3 is given with its conserved first and last residue. The order of the fields is J gene, clone size, V gene, D gene, CDR3 DNA, CDR3 protein. The D gene is left open where the match is weak. The size field is filled for only some rows; it gives once, few, many or a size class.

TRBJ2-1 | few | TRBV3-1 | - | TGTGCCAGCAGCCGGGCTTTAAGGAATGAGCAGTTCTTC | CASSRALRNEQFF
TRBJ1-5 | - | TRBV12-3/TRBV12-4 | - | TGTGCCAGCAGTCCCCAGGGGTCCCATAGCAATCAGCCCCAGCATTTT | CASSPQGSHSNQPQHF
TRBJ2-7 | few | TRBV9 | TRBD1 | TGTGCCAGCAGCGCGACAGGGGGCATGTACGAGCAGTACTTC | CASSATGGMYEQYF
TRBJ2-3 | few | TRBV4-1 | - | TGCGCCAGCAGCCAACGTCCCAGCACAGATACGCAGTATTTT | CASSQRPSTDTQYF
TRBJ1-4 | few | TRBV27 | - | TGTGCCAGCAGTTTATCGGGTAGGGGTAATGAAAAACTGTTTTTT | CASSLSGRGNEKLFF
TRBJ2-5 | - | TRBV19 | TRBD1 | TGTGCCAGTAGCGACAGGGGATCCCAAGAGACCCAGTACTTC | CASSDRGSQETQYF
TRBJ2-7 | - | TRBV2 | TRBD1 | TGTGCCAGCAGTGTTGGGACAGGGTCAGGGCAGTACTTC | CASSVGTGSGQYF
TRBJ2-7 | - | TRBV3-1 | - | TGTGCCAGCAGCCAAGATCGGCCAGCCCCCACCTACGAGCAGTACTTC | CASSQDRPAPTYEQYF
TRBJ1-1 | few | TRBV9 | - | TGTGCCAGCAGCACCCAAACGAGGAGGGGCACTGAAGCTTTCTTT | CASSTQTRRGTEAFF
TRBJ2-1 | many | TRBV4-2 | TRBD2 | TGTGCCAGCAGCCAAGATCAGCTCGGACTAGCCTACAATGAGCAGTTCTTC | CASSQDQLGLAYNEQFF
TRBJ2-1 | - | TRBV20-1 | - | TGCAGTGCTCCGGCGGGACACTTAATCAATGAGCAGTTCTTC | CSAPAGHLINEQFF
TRBJ2-5 | few | TRBV4-1 | - | TGCGCCAGCAGCCAAGTGGCCCCAGGAGAGACCCAGTACTTC | CASSQVAPGETQYF
TRBJ2-2 | many | TRBV25-1 | - | TGTGCCAGCAGATCAGTCCTACCGAACACCGGGGAGCTGTTTTTT | CASRSVLPNTGELFF
TRBJ2-3 | - | TRBV15 | - | TGTGCCACCAGCTCTGGTTTGGGGGACTCCAGGGACCCAGATACGCAGTATTTT | CATSSGLGDSRDPDTQYF
TRBJ2-2 | - | TRBV7-3 | - | TGTGCCAGCAGCCTTATGCCAGGGGCGGTCGGGGAGCTGTTTTTT | CASSLMPGAVGELFF
TRBJ2-3 | many | TRBV28 | TRBD2 | TGTGCCAGCAGCTTCTTAGCGGGAGTCTCAGATACGCAGTATTTT | CASSFLAGVSDTQYF
TRBJ2-4 | - | TRBV24-1 | - | TGTGCCATCATCCGGGACGGAGACTCTCTAGCCAAAAACATTCAGTACTTC | CAIIRDGDSLAKNIQYF
TRBJ1-1 | - | TRBV19 | - | TGTGCCAGTACCCTAGGGGTGAACACTGAAGCTTTCTTT | CASTLGVNTEAFF
TRBJ2-5 | - | TRBV5-1 | TRBD2 | TGCGCCAGCAGCTTGATTTTGGCGGGAGGGCCCTGGGAGACCCAGTACTTC | CASSLILAGGPWETQYF
TRBJ1-1 | many | TRBV5-1 | - | TGCGCCAGCAGCTTAATTGAACAGGGTCCCGAAGGAGCTTTCTTT | CASSLIEQGPEGAFF
TRBJ2-7 | - | TRBV21-1 | - | TGTGCCAGCAGCCATCACAAATACGACCGGAGCTCCCACGAGCAGTACTTC | CASSHHKYDRSSHEQYF
TRBJ2-3 | - | TRBV7-9 | - | TGTGCCAGCAGCCCGACGGCCAGCCGCACAGATACGCAGTATTTT | CASSPTASRTDTQYF
TRBJ1-3 | few | TRBV20-1 | - | TGCAGTGCTCAACAGGGACCTGGAAACACCATATATTTT | CSAQQGPGNTIYF
TRBJ2-3 | many | TRBV5-1 | TRBD1 | TGCGCCAGCAGCACAGGGGCAGATACGCAGTATTTT | CASSTGADTQYF
TRBJ2-5 | few | TRBV20-1 | TRBD2 | TGCAGTGCACGGACTAGCGGACCCCAAGAGACCCAGTACTTC | CSARTSGPQETQYF
TRBJ2-7 | few | TRBV9 | TRBD1 | TGTGCCAGCAGCGTAGCTAACGGACAGGGTCCCTACGAGCAGTACTTC | CASSVANGQGPYEQYF
TRBJ2-3 | few | TRBV3-1 | TRBD2 | TGTGCCAGCAGCCAAGGGACTAGCGGGAGTTTAGATACGCAGTATTTT | CASSQGTSGSLDTQYF
TRBJ2-2 | - | TRBV11-1 | TRBD2 | TGTGCCAGCAGCTCAGGGAGCTGGCTAGCGGGAGTTGACGGGGAGCTGTTTTTT | CASSSGSWLAGVDGELFF
TRBJ1-1 | - | TRBV7-9 | - | TGTGCCACCGATCCCCAGGGAAGGGCTTTCTTT | CATDPQGRAFF
TRBJ2-7 | few | TRBV5-1 | TRBD2 | TGCGCCAGCAGCTTGGAGCTAGCGGGAGGGGGAGAGCAGTACTTC | CASSLELAGGGEQYF
TRBJ2-7 | - | TRBV24-1 | - | TGTGCCACCAGTGATTGGACGGACAAGTCGGGGCAGTACTTC | CATSDWTDKSGQYF
TRBJ2-7 | - | TRBV10-3 | - | TGTGCCATCAGCGGGACCCAGAAGGACTACGAGCAGTACTTC | CAISGTQKDYEQYF
TRBJ2-5 | - | TRBV20-1 | TRBD2 | TGCAGCCCTGAGGGACTAGCGGGCCAAGAGACCCAGTACTTC | CSPEGLAGQETQYF
TRBJ2-1 | many | TRBV20-1 | - | TGCAGTGCTCCAGGAGACTCTTTCAATGAGCAGTTCTTC | CSAPGDSFNEQFF
TRBJ2-1 | - | TRBV6-1 | - | TGTGCCAGCGAGTTATGGTCCTACAATGAGCAGTTCTTC | CASELWSYNEQFF
TRBJ2-5 | few | TRBV10-3 | TRBD2 | TGTGCCATCAGTTTTAGCGGGAGGGAAGGAGAGACCCAGTACTTC | CAISFSGREGETQYF
TRBJ2-1 | - | TRBV24-1 | TRBD2 | TGTGCCACCAGTGGCGCGGGAGGAATCTACAATGAGCAGTTCTTC | CATSGAGGIYNEQFF
TRBJ2-7 | few | TRBV20-1 | TRBD1 | TGCAGTGCTAGAGATATCGCAGGACAGGCCTCCTACGAGCAGTACTTC | CSARDIAGQASYEQYF
TRBJ2-7 | few | TRBV5-6 | TRBD2 | TGTGCCAGCGAGGGACTAGCGGGGGTCTACGAGCAGTACTTC | CASEGLAGVYEQYF
TRBJ2-7 | - | TRBV7-9 | TRBD2 | TGTGCCAGCAGCTCCCAAGGGACTAGCGGGGTCTCCTACGAGCAGTACTTC | CASSSQGTSGVSYEQYF